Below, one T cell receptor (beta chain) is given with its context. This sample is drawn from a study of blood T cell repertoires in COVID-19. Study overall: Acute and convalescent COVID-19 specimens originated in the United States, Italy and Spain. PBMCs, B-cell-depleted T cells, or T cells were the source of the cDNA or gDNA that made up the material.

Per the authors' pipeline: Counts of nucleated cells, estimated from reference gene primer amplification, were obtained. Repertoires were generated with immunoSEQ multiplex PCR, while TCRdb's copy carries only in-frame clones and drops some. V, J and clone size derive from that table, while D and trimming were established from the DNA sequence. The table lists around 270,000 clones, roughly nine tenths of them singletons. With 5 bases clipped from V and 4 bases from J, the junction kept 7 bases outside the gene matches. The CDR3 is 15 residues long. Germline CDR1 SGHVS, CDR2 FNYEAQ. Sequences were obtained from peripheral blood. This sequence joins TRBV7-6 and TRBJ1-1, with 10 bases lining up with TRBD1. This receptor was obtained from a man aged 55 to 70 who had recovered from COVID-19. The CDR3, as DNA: TGTGCCAGCAGCCCTGACAGGGGGCATACCACTGAAGCTTTCTTT. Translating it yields CASSPDRGHTTEAFF.